Below are 27 T cell receptor beta chains sequenced from a single sample in a study of early T cells in non-severe SARS-CoV-2 infection. TCRdb ran MiXCR on the 5' RACE reads and lists one entry per CDR3 protein. The sample lists 87,000 or so distinct CDR3 sequences; over 9% were seen once. Sequencing was performed on whole blood. The receptors shown here come from an adult who was a healthcare worker with PCR-confirmed SARS-CoV-2 infection or an uninfected control (not recorded which).

This clonotype was detected many times. The chain recombines TRBV6-2 or TRBV6-3 with TRBJ2-3, with 8 bases fitting TRBD2. The germline V gene has CDR1 MNHEY and CDR2 SVGEGT. V shed 3 bases and J 3 bases; nucleotides not matched to a gene: 2. The CDR3 is made up of 14 amino acids. The CDR3 DNA follows: TGTGCCAGCAGTTATGGCGGGAGGACAGATACGCAGTATTTT. Amino acids: CASSYGGRTDTQYF.

The J gene is TRBJ2-1, the V gene TRBV10-3; D may correspond to TRBD1 or TRBD2 (5 bases each). CDR3 length: 17 residues. Germline CDR1 ENHRY, CDR2 SYGVKD. Between the trimmed V and J ends, which lost 4 bases and 7 bases, there was a span of 23 bases. The CDR3 coding sequence is TGTGCCATCAGTGCTGTCCGGGACCCTCTTTTCGGGAATGAGCAGTTCTTC. Its protein is CAISAVRDPLFGNEQFF.

With regard to this clonotype: This may stem from a read error, because a much larger clone lies one nucleotide away. The rearrangement uses TRBV7-9 and TRBJ2-3; no clear D gene. V was cut by 5 bases and J by 6 bases, with 12 bases left in between. Germline values: CDR1 SEHNR, CDR2 FQNEAQ (reference sequence). The CDR3 extends over 13 amino acids. Here the CDR3 DNA reads TGTGCCAGCAGCATAAATAGTGTGGATACGCAGTATTTT. Protein sequence: CASSINSVDTQYF.

This clonotype occurred a few times. J is TRBJ2-5 and V is TRBV7-6, with a possible D match to TRBD1 (6 bases). The CDR3 extends over 15 amino acids. Germline V gene data show CDR1 as SGHVS and CDR2 as FNYEAQ. Between the trimmed V and J ends, which lost 4 bases and 5 bases, there was a span of 17 bases. CDR3 amino acids: CASSSYRRGLETQYF. Here the CDR3 DNA reads TGTGCCAGCAGCTCCTACCGCAGGGGTCTCGAGACCCAGTACTTC.

The chain combines TRBV12-3 or TRBV12-4 with TRBJ2-1, with 10 positions matching TRBD1. The CDR3 sequence is 15 residues long. The V and J ends lost 6 bases and 7 bases, in that order; junction bases with no gene match: 9. CDR3 amino acids: CASSLGQGVVNEQFF. CDR3 sequence (DNA): TGTGCCAGCAGCCTAGGACAGGGGGTGGTTAATGAGCAGTTCTTC.

This clonotype was seen a few times. One junction end disagrees with the germline gene, perhaps due to a read error. The V call is TRBV20-1, the J call TRBJ2-5; the D is unclear. The CDR3 runs to 16 residues. Germline V gene data show CDR1 as DFQATT and CDR2 as SNEGSKA (reference sequence). The DNA of the CDR3 is TGCAGTGCAAGAGATATAGGCCAGGCTTATCAAGAGACCCAGTACTTC. This translates into CSARDIGQAYQETQYF.

This clonotype was detected a few times. The chain has TRBV5-1 and TRBJ2-3, with 13 bases matching TRBD2. Germline V CDR1 and CDR2: SGHRS, YFSETQ. The CDR3 has 17 residues. V shed 4 bases, J shed 3 bases, and the junction held 8 bases outside the gene matches. The CDR3: CASSLWTSGRRTDTQYF. DNA for the CDR3: TGCGCCAGCAGCCTGTGGACTAGCGGGAGAAGAACAGATACGCAGTATTTT.

Only a few counts were recorded for this clonotype. The V gene is TRBV3-1, the J gene TRBJ2-7; D assignment may be TRBD1 or TRBD2 (5 bases each). Germline assignment: CDR1 LGHDT and CDR2 YNNKEL (reference sequence). CDR3 length equals 14 residues. The ends were cut back, 4 bases at V and 3 bases at J, with 13 bases in the middle. DNA for the CDR3: TGTGCCAGCAGCCCTCCGGGGCTAGGCTACGAGCAGTACTTC. Protein product: CASSPPGLGYEQYF.

This clonotype was recorded many times. J is TRBJ2-3 and V is TRBV10-3, with 9 positions matching TRBD1. The CDR3 totals 16 residues. The germline CDR1 and CDR2 sequences are ENHRY and SYGVKD. V was clipped by 4 bases and J by 0 bases; unmatched bases: 5. The CDR3, as DNA: TGTGCCATCAGTGTCCCGGACAGGGGCAGCACAGATACGCAGTATTTT. Translating it yields CAISVPDRGSTDTQYF.

This clonotype was counted many times. V and J are TRBV6-2 or TRBV6-3 and TRBJ2-5; 8 positions agree with TRBD2. Per germline, CDR1 MNHEY and CDR2 SVGEGT. The CDR3 loop spans 14 amino acids. Losses at the gene ends were 5 bases for V and 0 bases for J; bases not matched to a gene: 2. The CDR3 here is CASSALADQETQYF. Here the CDR3 DNA reads TGTGCCAGCAGTGCACTAGCGGACCAAGAGACCCAGTACTTC.

This clonotype was picked up a small number of times. The chain employs TRBV7-9 and TRBJ2-3; D remains ambiguous. The germline V gene encodes CDR1 SEHNR and CDR2 FQNEAQ (reference sequence). The CDR3 loop spans 12 amino acids. V dropped 5 bases and J dropped 5 bases, with 8 bases sitting between them. The CDR3 DNA is TGTGCCAGCAGCCCCCCCCAAGATACGCAGTATTTT. Translation gives CASSPPQDTQYF.

The table lists this clonotype with a few counts. The gene calls are TRBV6-1 and TRBJ2-2; TRBD1 matches at 7 bases. CDR1 and CDR2 from the germline V gene are MNHNS and SASEGT. V lost 6 bases to trimming and J lost 9 bases; unmatched junction nucleotides: 10. CDR3 length: 14 residues. CDR3 sequence reads: CASRYRDRSRELFF. CDR3 coding DNA: TGTGCCAGCAGATACCGGGACAGAAGTCGGGAGCTGTTTTTT.

This clonotype was picked up a small number of times. The chain joins TRBV7-2 to TRBJ2-1; D perhaps matches TRBD1 (5 bases). Trimming stripped 5 bases from V and 0 bases from J, with 14 bases between. The CDR3 runs to 16 residues. CDR1 and CDR2 from the germline V gene are SGHTA and FQGNSA. CDR3 loop: CASSALQVSSYNEQFF. The CDR3 DNA is TGTGCCAGCAGCGCCCTACAGGTGAGCTCCTACAATGAGCAGTTCTTC.

This clonotype was observed a handful of times. This chain links TRBV9 with TRBJ2-5, with a possible D match to TRBD1 (7 bases). The germline V and J ends were trimmed by 0 bases and 2 bases, with 14 bases remaining between them. In germline, CDR1 is SGDLS, CDR2 YYNGEE. The CDR3 runs to 16 residues. The CDR3 DNA sequence: TGTGCCAGCAGCGTAGCTCCGACAGGGAGGCAAGAGACCCAGTACTTC. This translates into CASSVAPTGRQETQYF.

This clonotype has just one count. The rearrangement joins TRBV9 to TRBJ2-7; D is perhaps TRBD2 (6 bases). Per the germline V gene, CDR1 is SGDLS and CDR2 is YYNGEE. The CDR3 loop spans 13 amino acids. Trimming removed 0 bases from V and 3 bases from J, with 7 bases in between. Written as DNA, the CDR3 is TGTGCCAGCAGCGTAGCGGGAGACTACGAGCAGTACTTC. Translated: CASSVAGDYEQYF.

A few counts support this clonotype. This chain joins TRBV4-2 and TRBJ2-2; TRBD2 aligns across 8 bases. The CDR3 covers 16 residues. The germline CDR1 and CDR2 sequences are LGHNA and YNFKEQ. The V and J ends lost 0 bases and 6 bases, in that order; junction bases with no gene match: 6. The CDR3 reads CASSQDPSGFAGELFF. The CDR3, as DNA: TGTGCCAGCAGCCAAGATCCTAGCGGGTTCGCCGGGGAGCTGTTTTTT.

This clonotype has a handful of counts. This CDR3 is CASSPTNNSPLHF. The CDR3 bases are TGTGCCAGCAGCCCAACGAATAATTCACCCCTCCACTTT. The chain employs TRBV7-2 and TRBJ1-6; D unresolved. Germline V gives CDR1 SGHTA, CDR2 FQGNSA. V lost 5 bases and J 5 bases, leaving 7 bases between the germline ends. The CDR3 is 13 amino acids.

The V gene is TRBV7-2, the J gene TRBJ2-7, with a tentative D call TRBD1 (6 bases). This CDR3 region has 13 residues. Germline assignment: CDR1 SGHTA and CDR2 FQGNSA. Trimming removed 5 bases from V and 0 bases from J, with 8 bases in between. The CDR3 spells CASSGQSSYEQYF. CDR3 nucleotide sequence: TGTGCCAGCAGCGGACAGTCCTCCTACGAGCAGTACTTC.

This clonotype was detected ten times or more. The chain recombines TRBV18 with TRBJ2-7; D not resolved. The CDR3 sequence is 14 residues long. Trimming cost V 3 bases and J 0 bases, with 9 bases left between them. The germline gives CDR1 KGHSH, CDR2 LQKENI. CDR3 sequence reads: CASSPDRLSYEQYF. CDR3 nucleotide sequence: TGTGCCAGCTCACCGGACCGACTCTCCTACGAGCAGTACTTC.

This clonotype was counted a few times. The J gene is TRBJ2-1, the V gene TRBV6-2 or TRBV6-3; perhaps TRBD2 as D (6 bases). The ends were cut back, 7 bases at V and 7 bases at J, with 11 bases in the middle. The CDR3 has 12 amino acids. Germline V lookup: CDR1 MNHEY, CDR2 SVGEGT. The CDR3 DNA is TGTGCCAGCATCGATGGAGGGAATGAGCAGTTCTTC. Residues: CASIDGGNEQFF.

This clonotype was counted only a few times. This rearrangement joins TRBV18 to TRBJ2-3; 8 nucleotides agree with TRBD2. Germline V gene sequence: CDR1 KGHSH, CDR2 LQKENI. Germline trimming cut 3 bases from V and 1 base from J; bases unmatched to any gene: 3. This CDR3 has 15 amino acids. The CDR3 DNA is TGTGCCAGCTCACCCGGCGGGGGGCGCACAGATACGCAGTATTTT. Its translation: CASSPGGGRTDTQYF.

The sample holds a few counts of this clonotype. The V and J genes are TRBV6-6 and TRBJ1-5; D gene uncertain. This CDR3 region has 15 residues. The V end lost 10 bases, the J end lost 3 bases, and 19 bases lay between the germline ends. Germline V gene lookup returns CDR1 MNHNY and CDR2 SVGAGI (reference sequence). Here the CDR3 reads CATQGRAGSNQPQHF. CDR3 bases: TGTGCCACACAAGGGAGAGCGGGGTCCAATCAGCCCCAGCATTTT.

This clonotype has only a few counts. At one of its ends the junction is not consistent with the germline gene, which may arise from a read error. V and J are TRBV4-3 and TRBJ2-1, with 13 bases matching TRBD2. Germline lookup yields CDR1 LGHNA and CDR2 YSLEER. This CDR3 is built from 17 residues. As DNA, the CDR3 is TGCGCCAGCAGCCAAGCTCTGGGACTAGCGGGGAACAAGGAGCAGTTCTTC. It encodes CASSQALGLAGNKEQFF.

This clonotype was recorded a few times. The chain recombines TRBV2 with TRBJ2-1, with D perhaps TRBD2 (5 bases). Deletions cut 7 bases from V and 5 bases from J, with 18 bases between. CDR3 size: 15 residues. CDR1 and CDR2 from the germline V gene are SNHLY and FYNNEI. CDR3 protein: CASNGFWTGNNEQFF. CDR3 coding DNA: TGTGCCAGCAATGGGTTTTGGACTGGGAACAATGAGCAGTTCTTC.

Ten or more counts support this clonotype. CDR3 in amino acids: CSAGFTGELFF. The CDR3 DNA is TGCAGTGCCGGTTTCACCGGGGAGCTGTTTTTT. The chain is built from TRBV20-1 and TRBJ2-2; D remains unclear. This CDR3 is 11 amino acids long. Per germline, CDR1 DFQATT and CDR2 SNEGSKA (reference sequence). V was clipped by 6 bases and J by 4 bases, with 6 bases between them.

This clonotype was detected only a few times. The CDR3 DNA follows: TGTGCCAGCAGCAAAAACCCGTCAGGGCCCTACGAGCAGTACTTC. The encoded protein is CASSKNPSGPYEQYF. This sequence joins TRBV21-1 and TRBJ2-7; TRBD1, as called in the table, went unchecked against the DNA. TRBV21-1 has pseudogene status. The CDR3 loop spans 15 amino acids.

This clonotype was detected many times. The V call is TRBV5-1, the J call TRBJ2-5; D unresolved. With 4 bases removed from V and 4 bases from J, the gap between germline ends came to 5 bases. The CDR3 contains 11 residues. Germline V lookup: CDR1 SGHRS, CDR2 YFSETQ. DNA for the CDR3: TGCGCCAGCAGCCTGCGAGAGACCCAGTACTTC. This codes for CASSLRETQYF.